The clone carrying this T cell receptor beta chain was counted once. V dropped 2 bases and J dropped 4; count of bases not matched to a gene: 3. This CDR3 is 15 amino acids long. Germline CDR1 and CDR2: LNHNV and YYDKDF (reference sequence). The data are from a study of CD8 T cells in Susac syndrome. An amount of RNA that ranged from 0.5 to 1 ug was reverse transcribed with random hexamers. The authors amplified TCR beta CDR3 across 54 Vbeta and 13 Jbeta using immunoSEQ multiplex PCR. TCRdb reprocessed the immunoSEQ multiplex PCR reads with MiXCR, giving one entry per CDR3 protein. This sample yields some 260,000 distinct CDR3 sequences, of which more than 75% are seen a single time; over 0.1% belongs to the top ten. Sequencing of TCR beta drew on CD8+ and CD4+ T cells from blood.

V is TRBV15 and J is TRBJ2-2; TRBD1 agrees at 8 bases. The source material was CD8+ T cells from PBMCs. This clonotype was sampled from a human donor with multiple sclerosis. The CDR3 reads CATSRQGAGTGELFF. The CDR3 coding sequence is TGTGCCACCAGCAGACAGGGGGCGGGCACCGGGGAGCTGTTTTTT.